This T cell receptor (beta chain) was obtained from a study of beta chain features in type 1 diabetes. There are a few counts of this clone. The antigen is unknown. Whole-study results and caveats: Patients' naive, central memory and regulatory TCRB repertoires appeared more alike than those of healthy donors. For Type 1 diabetes patients, all four CD4+ subsets carried TCRB CDR3s that were moderately but significantly shorter.

cDNA synthesis used the whole RNA isolate, giving expressed TCRB sequences. Sequenced by immunoSEQ multiplex PCR; TCRdb stores in-frame clones only, minus some. Of under 300,000 clones in the sample, 16% were seen once. V lost 0 bases and J lost 7, with 13 bases in between. CDR1 is MGHRA and CDR2 is YSYEKL in the germline V gene. This CDR3 spans 14 amino acids. The sequenced material came from naive CD4+ T cells from blood. V usage is TRBV4-1 and J usage is TRBJ2-7; unclear D gene. This TCR derives from a man aged 25 to 40 with type 1 diabetes. The CDR3 loop reads CASSQERAPREQYF. In DNA, the CDR3 is TGCGCCAGCAGCCAAGAAAGGGCCCCTCGGGAGCAGTACTTC.